This TCR beta chain was documented in a study of cytomegalovirus exposure and HLA in healthy donors. Losses at the gene ends were 5 bases for V and 3 bases for J; bases not matched to a gene: 5. The CDR3 spans 15 residues. CDR1 is MNHNY, CDR2 SVGAGI, per germline (reference sequence). PCR amplification relied on 60 Vbeta primers (plus 13 Jbeta primers). Produced via immunoSEQ multiplex PCR; TCRdb's table is partial and in-frame only. The repertoire shows roughly 46,000 clones; the top ten hold more than 0.9%. This chain links TRBV6-6 with TRBJ2-7; 12 bases map to TRBD2. Source material: PBMCs. The clonotype comes from a woman aged 40 to 50 in good health and CMV-seronegative. The CDR3 DNA sequence: TGTGCCAGCAGTCCGGTGACTAGCGGGAGCTACGAGCAGTACTTC. Its protein product is CASSPVTSGSYEQYF.